The text below deals with one TCR beta chain. Antigen: not known. These data come from a study of T cells in tuberculosis. The wider study: The T cells targeted glucose monomycolate, a mycobacterial lipid, via CD1B. This South African cohort compared adolescents with or without latent tuberculosis against adults with active tuberculosis.

TCRdb's copy holds only in-frame clones and misses some; the assay was immunoSEQ multiplex PCR. Of 35,000 to 50,000 clones listed, 94% were seen once; the top ten hold about 2%. J was trimmed by 3 bases and V by 5 bases; bases with no gene match: 13. The CDR3 contains 17 residues. CDR1 and CDR2 (germline): SGHRS, YFSETQ. Study-level findings and limits: Using the GMM-specific repertoire gave more than 85% accuracy versus roughly 70% with motifs. GMM-specific TCRs were nearer to active tuberculosis alpha repertoires, suggesting expansion.

This chain links TRBV5-1 with TRBJ2-2; TRBD2 aligns across 7 bases. The clonotype was recovered from a donor aged 10-29 years with latent tuberculosis or without tuberculosis infection. Some clones in this sample may be carry-over from other donors' samples. Sequencing was done on a sample of PBMCs. For the CDR3, the DNA is TGCGCCAGCAGTAGGTACGGCGGGAGTCCCGACACCGGGGAGCTGTTTTTT. It codes for CASSRYGGSPDTGELFF.